This TCR beta chain derives from a study of T cells after posttransplantation cyclophosphamide listed by TCRdb under 2016. Some background on the complete study: Using TRB sequencing, the study followed how the T cell repertoire rebuilt after myeloablative bone marrow transplantation with posttransplantation cyclophosphamide given as GVHD prophylaxis. Blood from all 35 or so PTCy patients with 1-year posttransplant specimens was subjected to TRB sequencing. TRB sequencing was also done on up to 3 additional blood samples from 2 to 5.2 years after transplant in 3 patients, and on pretransplant blood from several patients. Public TRB sequences were compared against a database of over 3,500 sequences linked to responses to pathogens, tumor antigens, self-antigens and alloantigens. Samples from around 37 PTCy-treated patients, along with samples from 15 to 20 of their related bone marrow donors, underwent antigen receptor sequencing. Because TRA and TRB clonality correlated tightly in roughly nine samples, later TCR analyses were limited to TRB. The investigation overall reported the following: The TRB repertoires of T cells infiltrating skin or GI tract showed only limited overlap with the TRB repertoires of T cells in blood. Donor-recipient similarity was low at 1-2 months but rose over the first year, and later blood repertoires were often dominated by donor CD8+ memory clones. Across approximately 41 patients, TRB clonality was highly associated with recipient CMV seropositivity and CMV reactivation, and PTCy diversity was similar to diversity in CNI/methotrexate controls.

TRB sequencing was run on genomic DNA with either the immunoSEQ assay at survey resolution or the hsTCRB kit. The authors' analysis ran thus. The immunoSEQ software handled the initial read processing, while the LymphoSeq R package was used for the repertoire analyses. Clonality was computed as 1 minus normalized Shannon entropy; Gini coefficient was also calculated for each TRB dataset. Phenotypes of unsorted samples were inferred by mapping TRB sequences from sorted subsets of the recipient or donor onto the same recipient's unsorted samples. TCRdb holds this immuneACCESS table with in-frame rearrangements only. Some clones are missing; in checked studies, unresolved V genes explain under half, and the rest has no known cause. From that table come the V and J calls and clone size; the DNA was used to work out D and trimming. Counted in this sample were 30,000 to 45,000 clones; roughly 78% of them appeared once. Jointly, the top ten make up roughly 8.1% of the sample.

To note about this clone: Its antigen specificity is not known. Base qualities were left out, and no much larger clone turns up one base away.

Spanning cysteine to phenylalanine, the CDR3 consists of 15 amino acids. Just the 45-base CDR3 DNA is kept, in frame starting at base 1. CDR1 is given as SEHNR and CDR2 as FQNEAQ, both from the germline V gene (reference sequence). Trimming at the junction amounts to 7 bases on V and 8 bases on J, and the germline ends lie 21 bases apart. Per the publication, the treatment or condition label means: high-dose cyclophosphamide on days +3 and +4 as single-agent GVHD prophylaxis. Patients in the PTCy group got busulfan and fludarabine conditioning, a marrow graft from a related or unrelated donor, and cyclophosphamide on days +3 and +4. The PTCy-treated patients were drawn from a prospective, multi-institutional clinical trial. Peripheral blood and bone marrow mononuclear cells were isolated by Ficoll-Hypaque density centrifugation and cryopreserved. CD4+ and CD8+ T cells, including naive and memory subsets, were sorted by FACS on a FACSAria II.

The rearrangement combines TRBV7-9 with TRBJ2-1; TRBD1 is possibly the D segment (5 matching bases). This specimen consisted of CD4+ T cells sorted from blood, obtained 1,700 to 2,000 days after a stem cell transplant with posttransplant cyclophosphamide. The sequence derives from a female patient in her forties or fifties who received an allogeneic stem cell transplant from a related donor, was CMV-positive, and had no GVHD. Once a transplant has taken place, some T cells may be donor derived. The DNA is TGTGCCAGCACCCCAAAAGGGGCAAGTAACGATGAGCAGTTCTTC. This gives the protein CASTPKGASNDEQFF.